This T cell receptor (beta chain) was found in a study of tumour-infiltrating T cells in Burkitt lymphoma. Study overall: This cohort included all epidemiological subtypes of Burkitt lymphoma. Survival, overall and progression-free, tracked with productive clonality.

Only in-frame clones appear in the TCRdb table, and some are missing; sequencing was by immunoSEQ multiplex PCR. Here the sample spans approximately 46,000 clones, less than 35% being singletons. The sequencing input was tumor tissue. The source is a human donor with Burkitt lymphoma.

CDR3: CASSLALTSPQFF. The CDR3 region has the DNA TGTGCCAGCAGCTTAGCGCTGACTAGCCCGCAGTTCTTC. This chain links TRBV7-2 with TRBJ2-1, with 7 nucleotides matching TRBD2. With V trimmed by 0 bases and J by 12 bases, 5 bases remained unmatched. The CDR3 has 13 amino acids. The germline gives CDR1 SGHTA, CDR2 FQGNSA.